Below, 12 T cell receptor beta chains from the same sample are listed, as sequenced in a study of OX40 agonist ivuxolimab in advanced cancers. The repertoire was sequenced with immunoSEQ multiplex PCR; TCRdb's copy has only in-frame clones and lacks some. The table records 55,000 to 70,000 clones, approximately 82% of them present only once. The sequencing used CD4+ or CD8+ T cells sorted from blood, collected in a trial of the OX40 agonist ivuxolimab. These receptors came from an adult with an advanced solid tumor such as melanoma, head and neck, liver or kidney cancer.

The chain combines TRBV5-4 with TRBJ2-5; maybe TRBD1 (6 bases). CDR1 and CDR2 from the germline V gene are SGHNT and YYREEE (reference sequence). Trimming took 4 bases from V and 2 from J, leaving 15 bases between them. The CDR3 totals 15 residues. The CDR3 sequence: CASSLPDSGQETQYF. The CDR3 nucleotides are TGTGCCAGCAGCCTCCCGGACAGCGGTCAAGAGACCCAGTACTTC. Drawing the rest from reference TRBV5-4 and TRBJ2-5, the complete variable domain is ETGVTQSPTHLIKTRGQQVTLRCSSQSGHNTVSWYQQALGQGPQFIFQYYREEENGRGNFPPRFSGLQFPNYSSELNVNALELDDSALYLCASSLPDSGQETQYFGPGTRLLVL.

This chain uses TRBV30 with TRBJ1-6, with D possibly being TRBD1 (5 bases). The V gene's germline CDR1 is GTSNPN and CDR2 SVGIG (reference sequence). Trimming removed 1 base from V and 4 bases from J, with 11 bases in between. This CDR3 comprises 15 residues. As DNA, the CDR3 is TGTGCCTGGAGTGCTCGGACACGTTATAATTCACCCCTCCACTTT. Amino acid sequence: CAWSARTRYNSPLHF.

In this sample, this clone turned up a few times. CDR3 sequence: CASRLTGLAYEQYF. CDR3 DNA sequence: TGTGCCAGCAGATTAACAGGGCTCGCCTACGAGCAGTACTTC. The chain uses TRBV6-5 and TRBJ2-7; D is perhaps TRBD1 (6 bases). Trimming took off 6 bases at V and 2 bases at J, with 14 bases between the two ends. The CDR3 has 14 residues. The germline V gene has CDR1 MNHEY and CDR2 SVGAGI.

The chain links TRBV7-8 to TRBJ1-3; D is ambiguous. Per germline, CDR1 SGHVS and CDR2 FQNEAQ. This CDR3 has 12 residues. The V and J ends lost 3 bases and 5 bases respectively, with 5 bases between them. The CDR3 region is CASSFERNTIYF. CDR3 DNA sequence: TGTGCCAGCAGCTTCGAGAGAAACACCATATATTTT.

V is TRBV18 and J is TRBJ2-7; D is unclear. The CDR3 covers 12 residues. The germline V gene encodes CDR1 KGHSH and CDR2 LQKENI. V was shortened by 6 bases and J by 5 bases, with 11 bases between the two germline ends. CDR3 DNA sequence: TGTGCCAGCTCGGCGATCACCCACGAGCAGTACTTC. Its protein is CASSAITHEQYF.

The CDR3 DNA reads as TGTGCCAGCTCCCAATCGTCCTCTGGGGCCAACGTCCTGACTTTC. Its translation is CASSQSSSGANVLTF. The chain links TRBV6-1 to TRBJ2-6; D not certain. Trimming cost V 8 bases and J 0 bases, with 11 bases left between them. CDR1 MNHNS and CDR2 SASEGT come from the germline V gene. This CDR3 is 15 amino acids long.

The count of this clone is one. For the CDR3, the DNA is TGCAGCGTTGAGGAAACAGGGGGGAATGGCTACACCTTC. It yields the protein CSVEETGGNGYTF. V usage is TRBV29-1 and J usage is TRBJ1-2, with TRBD1 identical over 8 bases. This CDR3 comprises 13 residues. CDR1 SQVTM and CDR2 ANQGSEA come from the germline V gene. V was pared by 3 bases and J by 6 bases, with 6 bases of the junction left unmatched.

This chain uses TRBV13 with TRBJ2-5, with D unclear. Deletions cut 0 bases from V and 2 bases from J, with 4 bases between. CDR1 is PRHDT and CDR2 is FYEKMQ in the germline V gene (reference sequence). CDR3 length: 13 amino acids. The CDR3 reads CASSLGRQETQYF. DNA for the CDR3: TGTGCCAGCAGCTTAGGCCGTCAAGAGACCCAGTACTTC.

The chain recombines TRBV23-1 with TRBJ2-6, with D uncertain. TRBV23-1 is assigned to the ORF class and has an uncertain function. The CDR3 sequence is 20 residues long. V lost 1 base, J lost 0 bases, and 19 bases lay in between. CDR3 region: CASSQWSRQPPSSGANVLTF. As DNA, the CDR3 is TGCGCCAGCAGTCAATGGTCGCGGCAGCCCCCGAGCTCTGGGGCCAACGTCCTGACTTTC.

The gene calls are TRBV2 and TRBJ2-7, with D tentatively TRBD1 (5 bases). The CDR3 spans 14 residues. The V and J ends lost 6 bases and 3 bases respectively, with 15 bases between them. In germline, CDR1 is SNHLY, CDR2 FYNNEI. The CDR3 spells CASRGRRENYEQYF. CDR3 nucleotide sequence: TGTGCCAGCAGGGGGCGCAGGGAAAACTACGAGCAGTACTTC. The full variable domain, completed using reference TRBV2 and TRBJ2-7, is EPEVTQTPSHQVTQMGQEVILRCVPISNHLYFYWYRQILGQKVEFLVSFYNNEISEKSEIFDDQFSVERPDGSNFTLKIRSTKLEDSAMYFCASRGRRENYEQYFGPGTRLTVT.

In its sample, this clone was seen a few times. V usage is TRBV6-1 and J usage is TRBJ1-2; D is uncertain. Germline assignment: CDR1 MNHNS and CDR2 SASEGT. The V end was cut by 3 bases, the J end by 2 bases, with 7 bases between. The CDR3 is 13 residues long. This chain's CDR3 is CASSDRRNYGYTF. The CDR3 nucleotides read TGTGCCAGCAGTGACCGGCGGAACTATGGCTACACCTTC.

The V gene is TRBV2, the J gene TRBJ2-7; possibly TRBD2 for D (6 bases). The germline CDR1 and CDR2 sequences are SNHLY and FYNNEI. This CDR3 contains 16 residues. V dropped 8 bases and J dropped 0 bases, with 20 bases sitting between them. The CDR3 reads CASVRGLRKSSYEQYF. Written as DNA, the CDR3 is TGTGCCAGCGTTAGGGGACTCCGGAAGAGCTCCTACGAGCAGTACTTC. The whole variable domain, remainder taken from reference TRBV2 and TRBJ2-7, is EPEVTQTPSHQVTQMGQEVILRCVPISNHLYFYWYRQILGQKVEFLVSFYNNEISEKSEIFDDQFSVERPDGSNFTLKIRSTKLEDSAMYFCASVRGLRKSSYEQYFGPGTRLTVT.